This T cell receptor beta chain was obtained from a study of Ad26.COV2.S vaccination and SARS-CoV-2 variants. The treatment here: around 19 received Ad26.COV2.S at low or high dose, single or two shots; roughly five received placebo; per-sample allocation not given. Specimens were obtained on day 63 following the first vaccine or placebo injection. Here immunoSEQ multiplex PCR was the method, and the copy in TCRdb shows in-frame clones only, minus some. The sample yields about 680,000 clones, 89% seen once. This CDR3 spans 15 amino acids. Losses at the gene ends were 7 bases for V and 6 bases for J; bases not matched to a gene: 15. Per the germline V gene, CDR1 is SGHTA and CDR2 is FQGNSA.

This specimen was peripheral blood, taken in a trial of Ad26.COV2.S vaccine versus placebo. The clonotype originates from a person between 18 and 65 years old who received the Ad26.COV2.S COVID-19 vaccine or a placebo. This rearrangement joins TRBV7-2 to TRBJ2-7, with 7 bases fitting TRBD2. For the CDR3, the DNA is TGTGCCAGCAATGAAGCGGGGCCGCCTGGGCGCGAGCAGTACTTC. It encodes CASNEAGPPGREQYF.